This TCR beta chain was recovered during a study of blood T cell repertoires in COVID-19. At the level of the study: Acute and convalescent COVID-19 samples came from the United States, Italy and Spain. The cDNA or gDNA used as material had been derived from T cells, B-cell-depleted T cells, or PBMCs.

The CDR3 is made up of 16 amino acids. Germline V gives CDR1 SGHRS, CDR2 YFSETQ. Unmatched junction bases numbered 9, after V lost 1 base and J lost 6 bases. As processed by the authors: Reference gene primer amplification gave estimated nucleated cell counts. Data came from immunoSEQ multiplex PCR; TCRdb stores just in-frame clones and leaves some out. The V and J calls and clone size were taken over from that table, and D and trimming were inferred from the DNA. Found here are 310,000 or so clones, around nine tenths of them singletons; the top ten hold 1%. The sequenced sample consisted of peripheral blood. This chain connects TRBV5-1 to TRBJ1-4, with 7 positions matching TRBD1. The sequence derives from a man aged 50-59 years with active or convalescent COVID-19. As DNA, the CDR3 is TGCGCCAGCAGCTTGAACCGGGACAGCCGAGATGAAAAACTGTTTTTT. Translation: CASSLNRDSRDEKLFF.